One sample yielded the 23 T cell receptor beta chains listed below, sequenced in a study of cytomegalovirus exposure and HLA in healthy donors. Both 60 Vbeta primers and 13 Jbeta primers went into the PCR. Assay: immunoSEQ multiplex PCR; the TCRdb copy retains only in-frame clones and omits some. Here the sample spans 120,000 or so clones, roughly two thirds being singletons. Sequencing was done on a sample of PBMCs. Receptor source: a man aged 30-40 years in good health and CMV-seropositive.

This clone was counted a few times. CDR3 sequence reads: CASRPTGGNQPQHF. The CDR3 region has the DNA TGCGCCAGCAGGCCAACGGGGGGCAATCAGCCCCAGCATTTT. This chain joins TRBV10-2 and TRBJ1-5; the D gene is possibly TRBD1 (5 bases). The germline V gene encodes CDR1 WSHSY and CDR2 SAAADI. This CDR3 has 14 residues. Between the trimmed V and J ends, which lost 6 bases and 2 bases, there was a span of 11 bases.

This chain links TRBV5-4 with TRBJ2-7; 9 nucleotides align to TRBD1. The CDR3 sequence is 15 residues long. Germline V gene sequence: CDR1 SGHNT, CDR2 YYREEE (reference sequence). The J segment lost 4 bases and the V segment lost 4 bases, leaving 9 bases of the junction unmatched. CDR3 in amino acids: CASSEEGTGLYEQYF. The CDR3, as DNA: TGTGCCAGCAGCGAGGAAGGGACAGGGTTATACGAGCAGTACTTC.

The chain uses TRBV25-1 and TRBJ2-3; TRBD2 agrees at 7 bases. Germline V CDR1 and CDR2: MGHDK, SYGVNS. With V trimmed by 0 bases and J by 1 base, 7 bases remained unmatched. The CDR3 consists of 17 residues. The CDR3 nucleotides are TGTGCCAGCAGTGAATATCCGGCGGGGGACGGCACAGATACGCAGTATTTT. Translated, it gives CASSEYPAGDGTDTQYF.

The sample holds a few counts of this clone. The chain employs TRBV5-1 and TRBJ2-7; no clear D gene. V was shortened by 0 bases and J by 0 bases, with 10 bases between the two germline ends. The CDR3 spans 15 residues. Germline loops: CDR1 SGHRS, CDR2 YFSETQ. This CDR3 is CASSLEFPGSYEQYF. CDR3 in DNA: TGCGCCAGCAGCTTGGAATTTCCAGGCTCCTACGAGCAGTACTTC.

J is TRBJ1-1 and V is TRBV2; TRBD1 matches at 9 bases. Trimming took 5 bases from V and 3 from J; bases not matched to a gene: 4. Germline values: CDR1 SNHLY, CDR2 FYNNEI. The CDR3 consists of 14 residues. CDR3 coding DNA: TGTGCCAGCAGTCTAGACAGGGGGTACACTGAAGCTTTCTTT. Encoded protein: CASSLDRGYTEAFF.

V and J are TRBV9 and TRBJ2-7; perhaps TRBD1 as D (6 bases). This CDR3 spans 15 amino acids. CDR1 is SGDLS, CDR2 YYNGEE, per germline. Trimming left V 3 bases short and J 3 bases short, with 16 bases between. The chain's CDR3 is CASSANPGQVYEQYF. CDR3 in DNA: TGTGCCAGCAGCGCGAACCCGGGACAAGTCTACGAGCAGTACTTC.

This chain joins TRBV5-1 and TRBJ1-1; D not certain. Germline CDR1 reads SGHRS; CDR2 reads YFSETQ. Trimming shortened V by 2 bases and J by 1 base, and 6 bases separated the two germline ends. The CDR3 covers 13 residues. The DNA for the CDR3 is TGCGCCAGCAGCTTCGAACAGAACACTGAAGCTTTCTTT. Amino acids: CASSFEQNTEAFF.

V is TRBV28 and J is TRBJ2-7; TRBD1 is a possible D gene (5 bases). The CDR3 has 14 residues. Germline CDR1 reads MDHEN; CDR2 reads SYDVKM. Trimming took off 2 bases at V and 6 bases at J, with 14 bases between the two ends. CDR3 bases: TGTGCCAGCAGTTTACCAGGGTTTTCGGGCGAGCAGTACTTC. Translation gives CASSLPGFSGEQYF.

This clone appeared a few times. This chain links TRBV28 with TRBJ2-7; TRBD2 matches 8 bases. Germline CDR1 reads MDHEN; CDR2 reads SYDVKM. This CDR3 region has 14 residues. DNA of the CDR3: TGTGCTTCGAAAGCGGGAGATAAATATGACGAGCAGTACTTC. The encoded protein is CASKAGDKYDEQYF.

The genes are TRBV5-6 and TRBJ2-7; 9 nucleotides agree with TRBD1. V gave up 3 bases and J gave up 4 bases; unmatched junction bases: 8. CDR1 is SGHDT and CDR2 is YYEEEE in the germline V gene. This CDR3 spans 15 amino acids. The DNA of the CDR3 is TGTGCCAGCAGCTCCCGGGACAGGGACCTTTACGAGCAGTACTTC. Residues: CASSSRDRDLYEQYF. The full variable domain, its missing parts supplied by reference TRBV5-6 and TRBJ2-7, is DAGVTQSPTHLIKTRGQQVTLRCSPKSGHDTVSWYQQALGQGPQFIFQYYEEEERQRGNFPDRFSGHQFPNYSSELNVNALLLGDSALYLCASSSRDRDLYEQYFGPGTRLTVT.

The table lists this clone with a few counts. CDR3 DNA sequence: TGTGCCAGCAGCCAAGCGGGACTAGCGGGACCCCACTTGAAGCAGTACTTC. Translation gives CASSQAGLAGPHLKQYF. The chain couples TRBV14 to TRBJ2-7; 13 bases fit TRBD2. The V segment lost 1 base and the J segment 8 bases; nucleotides outside the gene matches: 11. The CDR3 totals 17 residues. Germline CDR1 is SGHDN and CDR2 is FVKESK.

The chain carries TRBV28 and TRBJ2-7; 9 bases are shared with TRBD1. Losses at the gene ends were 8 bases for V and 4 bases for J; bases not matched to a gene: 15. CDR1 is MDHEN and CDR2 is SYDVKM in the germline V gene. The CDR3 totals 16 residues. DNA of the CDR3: TGTGCCAGCGGACCTCCATACGGGACAGGGTTATACGAGCAGTACTTC. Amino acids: CASGPPYGTGLYEQYF.

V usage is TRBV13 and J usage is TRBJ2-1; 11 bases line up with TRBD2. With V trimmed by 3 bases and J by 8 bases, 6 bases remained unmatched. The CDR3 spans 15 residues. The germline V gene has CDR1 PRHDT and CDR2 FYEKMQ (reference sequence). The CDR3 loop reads CASSFSGRARDEQFF. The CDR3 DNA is TGTGCCAGCAGCTTTAGCGGGAGGGCCAGGGATGAGCAGTTCTTC. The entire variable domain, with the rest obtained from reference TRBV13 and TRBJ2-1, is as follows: AAGVIQSPRHLIKEKRETATLKCYPIPRHDTVYWYQQGPGQDPQFLISFYEKMQSDKGSIPDRFSAQQFSDYHSELNMSSLELGDSALYFCASSFSGRARDEQFFGPGTRLTVL.

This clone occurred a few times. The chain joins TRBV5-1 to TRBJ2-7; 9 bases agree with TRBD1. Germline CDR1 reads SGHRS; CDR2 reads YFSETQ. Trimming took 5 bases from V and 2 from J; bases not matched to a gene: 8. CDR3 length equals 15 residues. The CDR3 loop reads CASRSPGQGTYEQYF. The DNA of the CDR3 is TGCGCCAGCAGATCGCCGGGACAGGGAACCTACGAGCAGTACTTC.

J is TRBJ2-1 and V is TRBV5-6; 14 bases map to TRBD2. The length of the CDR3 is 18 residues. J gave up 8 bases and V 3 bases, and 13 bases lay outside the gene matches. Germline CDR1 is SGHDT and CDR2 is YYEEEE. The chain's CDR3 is CASSSLGTSGGGDHEQFF. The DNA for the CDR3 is TGTGCCAGCAGCTCGCTGGGGACTAGCGGGGGAGGGGATCATGAGCAGTTCTTC.

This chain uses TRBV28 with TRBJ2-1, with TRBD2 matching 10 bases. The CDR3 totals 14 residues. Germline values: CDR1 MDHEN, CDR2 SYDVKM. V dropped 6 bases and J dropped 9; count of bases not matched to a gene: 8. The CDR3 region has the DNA TGTGCCAGCAGGCTAGCGGGAGATTTTGGTGAGCAGTTCTTC. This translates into CASRLAGDFGEQFF.

CDR3 region: CASTTGAHEQYF. As DNA, the CDR3 is TGTGCCAGCACCACAGGGGCCCACGAGCAGTACTTC. The chain links TRBV27 to TRBJ2-7; TRBD1 matches 7 bases. V trimming: 7 bases; J trimming: 5 bases; junction bases outside the gene matches: 5. This CDR3 is 12 amino acids long. Germline assignment: CDR1 MNHEY and CDR2 SMNVEV (reference sequence).

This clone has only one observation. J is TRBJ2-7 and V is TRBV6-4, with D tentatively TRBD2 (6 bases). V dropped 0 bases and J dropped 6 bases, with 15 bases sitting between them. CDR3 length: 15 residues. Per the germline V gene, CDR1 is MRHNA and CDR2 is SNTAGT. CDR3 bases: TGTGCCAGCAGTGACTCGCCGGGACTGGGGAGCGAGCAGTACTTC. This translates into CASSDSPGLGSEQYF.

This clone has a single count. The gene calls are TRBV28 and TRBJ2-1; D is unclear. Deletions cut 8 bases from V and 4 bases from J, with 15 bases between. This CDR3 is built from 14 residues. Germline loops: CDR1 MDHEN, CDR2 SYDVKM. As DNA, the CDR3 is TGTGCCAGCCGGGTCATTGGGTTATACAATGAGCAGTTCTTC. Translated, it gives CASRVIGLYNEQFF.

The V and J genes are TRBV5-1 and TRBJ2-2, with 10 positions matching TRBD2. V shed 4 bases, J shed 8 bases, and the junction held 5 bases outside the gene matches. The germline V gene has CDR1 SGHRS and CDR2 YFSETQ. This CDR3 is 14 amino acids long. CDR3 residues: CASSGTSGTGELFF. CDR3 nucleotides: TGCGCCAGCAGCGGAACTAGCGGGACAGGGGAGCTGTTTTTT.

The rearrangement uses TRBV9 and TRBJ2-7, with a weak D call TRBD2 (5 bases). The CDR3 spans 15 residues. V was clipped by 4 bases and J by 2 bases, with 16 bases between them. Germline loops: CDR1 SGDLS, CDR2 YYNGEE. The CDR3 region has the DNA TGTGCCAGCAGCACGGACGGGGAGCCTGCCTACGAGCAGTACTTC. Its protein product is CASSTDGEPAYEQYF. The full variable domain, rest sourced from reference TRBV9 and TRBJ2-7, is DSGVTQTPKHLITATGQRVTLRCSPRSGDLSVYWYQQSLDQGLQFLIQYYNGEERAKGNILERFSAQQFPDLHSELNLSSLELGDSALYFCASSTDGEPAYEQYFGPGTRLTVT.

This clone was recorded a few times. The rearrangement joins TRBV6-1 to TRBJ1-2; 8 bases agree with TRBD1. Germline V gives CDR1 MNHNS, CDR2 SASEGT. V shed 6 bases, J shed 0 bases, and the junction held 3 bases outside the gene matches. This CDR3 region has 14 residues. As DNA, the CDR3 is TGTGCCAGCAGCGGACAGGGCTCTAACTATGGCTACACCTTC. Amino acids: CASSGQGSNYGYTF.

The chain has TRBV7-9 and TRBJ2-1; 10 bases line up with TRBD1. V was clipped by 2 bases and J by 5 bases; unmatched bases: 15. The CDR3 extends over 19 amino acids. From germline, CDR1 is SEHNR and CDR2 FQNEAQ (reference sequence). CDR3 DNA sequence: TGTGCCAGCAGCTTAAAGTTTTCGCCTAAGGGACAGGGGAACAATGAGCAGTTCTTC. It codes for CASSLKFSPKGQGNNEQFF.